This T cell receptor beta chain derives from a study of PD-L1 blockade in urothelial cancer. Turning to the study itself: Analyses used blood from 3 weeks (second dose) and 6 weeks after treatment start. T cells were recovered from blood samples at a median of around 140,000. Findings and limits, study-wide: Expansion of tumor-associated blood clones at 3 weeks was greater in durable-benefit patients.

The CDR3 loop spans 15 amino acids. The junction had 7 bases not matched to a gene; V was cut back by 4 bases and J by 5 bases. Germline V lookup: CDR1 LNHDA, CDR2 SQIVND (reference sequence). Spiking of synthetic TCR analog templates was performed in each PCR. Profiling relied on immunoSEQ multiplex PCR, and the TCRdb table lists in-frame clones only, not all of them. The sample holds 55,000 to 70,000 clones, around 79% seen once. A remark on this clone: Its antigen is not known.

This TCR was recovered from a man aged 70-80 years with urothelial cancer. The gene calls are TRBV19 and TRBJ2-2, with 7 positions matching TRBD1. This sample comprised PBMCs, obtained around atezolizumab (anti-PD-L1) treatment. CDR3 loop: CASSNKGARTGELFF. The CDR3 nucleotides are TGTGCCAGTAGTAATAAGGGGGCCAGAACCGGGGAGCTGTTTTTT.